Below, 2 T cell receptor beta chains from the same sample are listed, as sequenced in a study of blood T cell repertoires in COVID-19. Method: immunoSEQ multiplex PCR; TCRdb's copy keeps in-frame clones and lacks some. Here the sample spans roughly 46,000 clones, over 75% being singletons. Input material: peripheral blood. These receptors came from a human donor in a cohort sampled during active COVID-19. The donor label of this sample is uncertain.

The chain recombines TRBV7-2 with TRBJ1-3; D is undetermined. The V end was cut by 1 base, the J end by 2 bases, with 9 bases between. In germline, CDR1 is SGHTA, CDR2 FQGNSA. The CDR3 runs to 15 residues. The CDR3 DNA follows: TGTGCCAGCAGCTTAGGGGCCTTTACTGGAAACACCATATATTTT. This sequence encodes CASSLGAFTGNTIYF.

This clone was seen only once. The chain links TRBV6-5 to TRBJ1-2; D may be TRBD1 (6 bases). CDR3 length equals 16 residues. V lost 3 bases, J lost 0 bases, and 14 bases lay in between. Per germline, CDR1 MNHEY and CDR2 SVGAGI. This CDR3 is CASSYLDSVANYGYTF. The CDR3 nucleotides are TGTGCCAGCAGTTATTTGGACAGCGTAGCTAACTATGGCTACACCTTC.